The sequence of this TCR beta chain was determined in a study of healthy donors' naive CD4 and CD8 T cells. A linear amplification protocol produced the TCR libraries from 400 to 550 ng of total RNA. TCRdb analysed the reads with MiXCR anew, one entry per CDR3 protein. The sample includes 150,000 to 200,000 distinct CDR3 sequences, around 70% of them seen just once. Germline-derived CDR1 and CDR2 are SQVTM and ANQGSEA. This CDR3 comprises 10 residues. Regarding the study as a whole: The study did not address homeostatic proliferation effects in naive T cells.

Of note for this clonotype: Its target is not known. A junction boundary mismatches the germline segment, possibly from a read error.

This receptor was taken from a pool of human donors in good health; the sample pools cells from several healthy donors. The rearrangement joins TRBV29-1 to TRBJ1-2, with D unclear. The sequenced sample was naive CD4+ and CD8+ T cells sorted from blood, pooled from several donors. The CDR3 loop reads CSVAPGGQRF. As DNA, the CDR3 is TGCAGCGTTGCCCCCGGCGGGCAGCGCTTC.